This T cell receptor beta chain was captured in a study of blood T cell repertoires in COVID-19. Across the study: Collection of acute and convalescent COVID-19 samples took place in the United States, Italy and Spain. The cDNA or gDNA used as material had been derived from T cells, B-cell-depleted T cells, or PBMCs.

As originally analysed: Using reference gene primer amplification, nucleated cell counts were estimated. Libraries were prepared by immunoSEQ multiplex PCR; TCRdb keeps only in-frame clonotypes and omits some of them. V, J and clone size derive from that table, while D and trimming were established from the DNA sequence. Of about 220,000 clones in the sample, 80% to 85% are singletons; the top ten hold just under 20%. The sample was peripheral blood. This TCR derives from a man younger than 45 with active or convalescent COVID-19.

CDR3 loop: CASSPRGNNSPLHF. The CDR3 nucleotides are TGTGCCAGCAGCCCCAGGGGGAATAATTCACCCCTCCACTTT. V gene TRBV14 combines with J gene TRBJ1-6; TRBD1 agrees at 7 bases. The germline V gene encodes CDR1 SGHDN and CDR2 FVKESK. V lost 4 bases, J lost 5 bases, and 2 bases stayed unmatched. This CDR3 spans 14 amino acids.